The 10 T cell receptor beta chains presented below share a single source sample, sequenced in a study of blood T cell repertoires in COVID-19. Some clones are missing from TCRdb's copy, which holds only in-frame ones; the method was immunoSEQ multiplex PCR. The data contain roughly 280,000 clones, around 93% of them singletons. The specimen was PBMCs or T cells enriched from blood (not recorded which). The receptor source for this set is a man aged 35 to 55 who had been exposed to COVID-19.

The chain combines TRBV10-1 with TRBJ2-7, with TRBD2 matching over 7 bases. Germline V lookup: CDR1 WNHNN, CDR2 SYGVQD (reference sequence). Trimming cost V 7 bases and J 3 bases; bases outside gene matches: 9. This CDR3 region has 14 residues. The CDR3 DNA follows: TGCGCCAGCAATATTATAAAGCGGGACTACGAGCAGTACTTC. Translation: CASNIIKRDYEQYF.

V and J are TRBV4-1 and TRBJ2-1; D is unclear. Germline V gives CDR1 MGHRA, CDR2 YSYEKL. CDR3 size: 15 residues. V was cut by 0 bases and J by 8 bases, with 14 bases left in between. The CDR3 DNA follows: TGCGCCAGCAGCCAAGATCCCACTATACACTATGAGCAGTTCTTC. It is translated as CASSQDPTIHYEQFF.

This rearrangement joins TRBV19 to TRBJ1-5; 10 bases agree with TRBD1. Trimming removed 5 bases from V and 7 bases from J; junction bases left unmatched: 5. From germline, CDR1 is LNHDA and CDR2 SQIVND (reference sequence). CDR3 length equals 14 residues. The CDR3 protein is CASSPGTGAQPQHF. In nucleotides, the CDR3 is TGTGCCAGTAGTCCCGGGACAGGGGCGCAGCCCCAGCATTTT. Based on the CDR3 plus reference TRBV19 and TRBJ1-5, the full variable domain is DGGITQSPKYLFRKEGQNVTLSCEQNLNHDAMYWYRQDPGQGLRLIYYSQIVNDFQKGDIAEGYSVSREKKESFPLTVTSAQKNPTAFYLCASSPGTGAQPQHFGDGTRLSIL.

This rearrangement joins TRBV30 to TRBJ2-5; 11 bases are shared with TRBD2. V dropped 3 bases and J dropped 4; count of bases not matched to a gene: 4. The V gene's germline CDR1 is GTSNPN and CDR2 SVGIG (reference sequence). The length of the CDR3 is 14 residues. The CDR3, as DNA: TGTGCCTGGAGCCAAGGACTAGCGGGAGAGACCCAGTACTTC. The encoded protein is CAWSQGLAGETQYF.

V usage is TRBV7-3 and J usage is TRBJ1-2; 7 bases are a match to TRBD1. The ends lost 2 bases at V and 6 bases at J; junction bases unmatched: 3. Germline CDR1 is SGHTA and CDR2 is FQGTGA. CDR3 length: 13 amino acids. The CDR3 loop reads CASSLDRADGYTF. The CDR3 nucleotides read TGTGCCAGCAGCTTAGACAGGGCGGATGGCTACACCTTC.

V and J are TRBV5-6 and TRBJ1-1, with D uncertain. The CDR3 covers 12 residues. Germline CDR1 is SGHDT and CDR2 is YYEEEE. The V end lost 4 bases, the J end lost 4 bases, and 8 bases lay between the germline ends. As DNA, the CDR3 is TGTGCCAGCAGCAGGAGATCCACTGAAGCTTTCTTT. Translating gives CASSRRSTEAFF.

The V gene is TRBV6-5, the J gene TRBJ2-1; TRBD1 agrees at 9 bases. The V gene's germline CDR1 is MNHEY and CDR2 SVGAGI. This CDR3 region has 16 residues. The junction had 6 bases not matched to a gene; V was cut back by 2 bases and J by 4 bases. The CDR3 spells CASSYGVGTGYNEQFF. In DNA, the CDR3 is TGTGCCAGCAGTTACGGGGTCGGGACAGGGTACAATGAGCAGTTCTTC.

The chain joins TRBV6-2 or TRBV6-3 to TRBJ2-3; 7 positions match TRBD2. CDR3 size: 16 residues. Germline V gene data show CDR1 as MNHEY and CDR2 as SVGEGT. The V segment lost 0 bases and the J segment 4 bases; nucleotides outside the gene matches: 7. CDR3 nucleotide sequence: TGTGCCAGCAGTTACTCGCCTAGCGGCCTCCCAGATACGCAGTATTTT. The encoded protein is CASSYSPSGLPDTQYF.

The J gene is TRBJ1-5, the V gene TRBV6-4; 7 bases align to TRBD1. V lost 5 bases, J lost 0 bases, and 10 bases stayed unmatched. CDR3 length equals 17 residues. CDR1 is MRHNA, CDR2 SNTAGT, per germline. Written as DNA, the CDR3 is TGTGCCAGCAGTCGAAACGGTGGACAGGATAGCAATCAGCCCCAGCATTTT. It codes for CASSRNGGQDSNQPQHF.

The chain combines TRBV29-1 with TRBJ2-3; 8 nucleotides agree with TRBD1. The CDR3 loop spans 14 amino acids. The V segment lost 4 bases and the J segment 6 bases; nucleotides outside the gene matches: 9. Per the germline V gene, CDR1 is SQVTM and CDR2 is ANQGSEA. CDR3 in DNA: TGCAGCGTTGGTATGGCAGGGGGCTTGGATACGCAGTATTTT. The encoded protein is CSVGMAGGLDTQYF.